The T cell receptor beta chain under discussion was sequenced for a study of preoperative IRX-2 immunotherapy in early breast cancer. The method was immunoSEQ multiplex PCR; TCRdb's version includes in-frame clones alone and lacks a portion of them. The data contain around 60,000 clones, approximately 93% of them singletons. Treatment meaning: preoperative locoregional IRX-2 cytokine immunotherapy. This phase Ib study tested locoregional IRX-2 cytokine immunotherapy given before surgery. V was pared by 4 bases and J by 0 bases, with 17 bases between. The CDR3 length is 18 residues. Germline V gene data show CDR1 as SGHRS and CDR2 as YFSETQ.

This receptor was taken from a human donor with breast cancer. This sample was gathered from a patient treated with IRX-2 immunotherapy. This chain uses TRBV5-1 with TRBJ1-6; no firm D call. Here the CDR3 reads CASSASGLPSSYNSPLHF. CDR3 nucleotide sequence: TGCGCCAGCAGCGCCAGTGGACTTCCGAGCTCCTATAATTCACCCCTCCACTTT.